The 23 T cell receptor beta chains listed next were all sequenced from one sample in a study of cytomegalovirus exposure and HLA in healthy donors (dated by TCRdb to the late 2010s). Library prep was done by the immunoSEQ multiplex PCR assay. The multiplex PCR relied on a mix of 60 forward primers for TCR Vbeta segments and 13 reverse primers for TCR Jbeta segments. TCRdb re-hosts the immuneACCESS table, in-frame sequences only. Its copies lack some clones; in the studies checked, an unresolved V gene accounts for under half of them, and the cause for the rest is not known. Present in this sample are 150,000 to 200,000 clones, almost 80% of which were seen just once. The top ten clones comprise 0.85% to 1% of the sample. Material: PBMCs. Receptors originate from a woman aged 45 to 65 in good health and CMV-seropositive.

V is TRBV15 and J is TRBJ1-2; D might be TRBD1 (5 bases). Germline V gene lookup returns CDR1 LNHNV and CDR2 YYDKDF (reference sequence). V was trimmed by 0 bases and J by 0 bases, leaving 17 bases between them. The CDR3 is 18 amino acids. CDR3 DNA sequence: TGTGCCACCAGCAGAGATTCTGCCCGACAGATAGCTAACTATGGCTACACCTTC. Translation gives CATSRDSARQIANYGYTF.

This chain uses TRBV7-3 with TRBJ2-3; TRBD1 matches at 7 bases. Germline V gene sequence: CDR1 SGHTA, CDR2 FQGTGA. V shed 5 bases, J shed 1 base, and the junction held 6 bases outside the gene matches. The CDR3 has 15 residues. CDR3 sequence reads: CASSPTGVGTDTQYF. In DNA, the CDR3 is TGTGCCAGCAGCCCTACAGGGGTGGGCACAGATACGCAGTATTTT. Full variable domain (remainder filled in from reference TRBV7-3 and TRBJ2-3): GAGVSQTPSNKVTEKGKYVELRCDPISGHTALYWYRQSLGQGPEFLIYFQGTGAADDSGLPNDRFFAVRPEGSVSTLKIQRTERGDSAVYLCASSPTGVGTDTQYFGPGTRLTVL.

J is TRBJ2-2 and V is TRBV5-6; D is ambiguous. The germline V gene encodes CDR1 SGHDT and CDR2 YYEEEE. This CDR3 is built from 12 residues. V was shortened by 4 bases and J by 6 bases, with 7 bases between the two germline ends. CDR3 DNA: TGTGCCAGCAGCATCTCCCCCGGGGAGCTGTTTTTT. This encodes CASSISPGELFF.

The chain employs TRBV4-2 and TRBJ2-3, with 14 positions matching TRBD2. CDR1 and CDR2 (germline): LGHNA, YNFKEQ. V shed 1 base, J shed 4 bases, and the junction held 1 base outside the gene matches. The CDR3 contains 16 residues. This CDR3 is CASSQGLAGGPDTQYF. In DNA form, the CDR3 reads TGTGCCAGCAGCCAAGGACTAGCGGGAGGGCCAGATACGCAGTATTTT.

The table lists this clone with a few counts. The J gene is TRBJ1-1, the V gene TRBV30, with D uncertain. With 3 bases removed from V and 11 bases from J, the gap between germline ends came to 22 bases. The CDR3 sequence is 14 residues long. The germline gives CDR1 GTSNPN, CDR2 SVGIG (reference sequence). CDR3 protein: CAWSAEAHSSGAFF. The CDR3 DNA sequence: TGTGCCTGGAGCGCGGAGGCTCACTCGAGCGGGGCTTTCTTT.

The chain is built from TRBV27 and TRBJ2-3; the D is unclear. CDR1 is MNHEY and CDR2 is SMNVEV in the germline V gene (reference sequence). This CDR3 has 12 amino acids. V lost 4 bases and J lost 7, with 9 bases in between. Here the CDR3 DNA reads TGTGCCAGCAGTTCCTACCGCAATACGCAGTATTTT. This translates into CASSSYRNTQYF.

This rearrangement joins TRBV10-3 to TRBJ1-1; perhaps TRBD1 as D (6 bases). Between the trimmed V and J ends, which lost 5 bases and 4 bases, there was a span of 11 bases. Germline-derived CDR1 and CDR2 are ENHRY and SYGVKD. This CDR3 has 13 residues. CDR3 residues: CAISSGAATEAFF. As DNA, the CDR3 is TGTGCCATCAGTTCAGGGGCGGCCACTGAAGCTTTCTTT.

The chain employs TRBV11-2 and TRBJ2-3, with 7 bases lining up with TRBD1. CDR1 is SGHAT, CDR2 FQNNGV, per germline. The CDR3 contains 14 residues. V shed 5 bases, J shed 5 bases, and the junction held 7 bases outside the gene matches. The CDR3 region has the DNA TGTGCCAGCAGCGCGACAGGGTCCGTAGATACGCAGTATTTT. This sequence encodes CASSATGSVDTQYF.

The chain couples TRBV19 to TRBJ1-2; 12 nucleotides line up with TRBD1. CDR1 and CDR2 (germline): LNHDA, SQIVND (reference sequence). The CDR3 has 17 amino acids. As DNA, the CDR3 is TGTCCACCTTCCTTAGGACCGGGACAGGGGGCGAAATCCGGCTACACCTTC. Translation: CPPSLGPGQGAKSGYTF.

This chain uses TRBV4-1 with TRBJ2-7; D possibly corresponds to TRBD2 (5 bases). The germline V gene encodes CDR1 MGHRA and CDR2 YSYEKL. The CDR3 covers 14 residues. Trimming shortened V by 0 bases and J by 3 bases, and 9 bases separated the two germline ends. CDR3 coding DNA: TGCGCCAGCAGCCAAGATGAGGGCCGCTACGAGCAGTACTTC. This translates into CASSQDEGRYEQYF.

The chain has TRBV30 and TRBJ2-7, with 8 bases that match TRBD1. Germline CDR1 reads GTSNPN; CDR2 reads SVGIG (reference sequence). CDR3 length equals 12 residues. V was clipped by 4 bases and J by 4 bases; unmatched bases: 3. The CDR3 is CAWNDRGYEQYF. CDR3 DNA: TGTGCCTGGAATGACAGGGGATACGAGCAGTACTTC.

This clone was counted once. The CDR3 ends on some other residue instead of the conserved phenylalanine or tryptophan, so this is likely a read error. V usage is TRBV5-1 and J usage is TRBJ1-2, with 9 bases fitting TRBD1. J was trimmed by 6 bases and V by 4 bases; bases with no gene match: 10. CDR1 is SGHRS, CDR2 YFSETQ, per germline. The CDR3 is made up of 15 amino acids. The CDR3 DNA is TGCGCCAGCAGCATATTACAGGGGGCCTTAAATGGCTACACCCTC. Its protein product is CASSILQGALNGYTL.

The chain recombines TRBV12-1 with TRBJ2-7; the table's D call, TRBD2, was not checked against the DNA. TRBV12-1 is described as a pseudogene. The CDR3 covers 17 residues. CDR3 coding DNA: TGTGCCAGCAGCTTTGATGGTCCGGCGGGGACGGGGGGCGAGCAGTACTTC. Translating it yields CASSFDGPAGTGGEQYF.

This clone occurred a few times. The chain links TRBV7-6 to TRBJ1-1, with D possibly being TRBD1 (5 bases). Germline loops: CDR1 SGHVS, CDR2 FNYEAQ. Trimming pared 5 bases from V and 1 base from J, leaving 8 bases between. This CDR3 contains 13 residues. The CDR3 loop reads CASSRTGNTEAFF. CDR3 coding DNA: TGTGCCAGCAGCCGTACAGGGAACACTGAAGCTTTCTTT.

In its sample, this clone was seen once. The CDR3 DNA is TGCGCCAGCATACGGGACAGCCCTCATCAGCCCCAGCATTTT. Translated, it gives CASIRDSPHQPQHF. The chain carries TRBV10-1 and TRBJ1-5; 7 nucleotides match TRBD1. The CDR3 totals 14 residues. Losses at the gene ends were 7 bases for V and 5 bases for J; bases not matched to a gene: 8. Germline assignment: CDR1 WNHNN and CDR2 SYGVQD (reference sequence).

The rearrangement uses TRBV5-1 and TRBJ2-6, with D possibly TRBD2 on 5 matching bases. V dropped 0 bases and J dropped 0 bases, with 13 bases sitting between them. This CDR3 has 18 amino acids. Germline loops: CDR1 SGHRS, CDR2 YFSETQ. The CDR3 DNA reads as TGCGCCAGCAGCTTGGGGGCGAGGAGGTCCTCTGGGGCCAACGTCCTGACTTTC. Translating it yields CASSLGARRSSGANVLTF.

The CDR3 DNA sequence: TGCGCCAGCAGTACAGGCGGCGGTGGAAACACCATATATTTT. Translation: CASSTGGGGNTIYF. The chain recombines TRBV10-2 with TRBJ1-3, with D possibly matching TRBD1 (5 bases). V dropped 5 bases and J dropped 3 bases, with 11 bases sitting between them. This CDR3 spans 14 amino acids. CDR1 WSHSY and CDR2 SAAADI come from the germline V gene.

The chain is built from TRBV19 and TRBJ2-1; 8 bases are shared with TRBD2. The J segment lost 7 bases and the V segment lost 4 bases, leaving 6 bases of the junction unmatched. CDR3 length equals 14 residues. Germline V gives CDR1 LNHDA, CDR2 SQIVND (reference sequence). CDR3 sequence: CASSTGPGGNEQFF. The CDR3 region has the DNA TGTGCCAGTAGTACCGGCCCGGGGGGGAATGAGCAGTTCTTC. The full variable domain, in which reference TRBV19 and TRBJ2-1 provide the parts outside the CDR3, is DGGITQSPKYLFRKEGQNVTLSCEQNLNHDAMYWYRQDPGQGLRLIYYSQIVNDFQKGDIAEGYSVSREKKESFPLTVTSAQKNPTAFYLCASSTGPGGNEQFFGPGTRLTVL.

The V gene is TRBV7-9, the J gene TRBJ1-3; no clear D gene. The CDR3 totals 14 residues. From germline, CDR1 is SEHNR and CDR2 FQNEAQ (reference sequence). V gave up 8 bases and J gave up 4 bases, with 15 bases separating them. CDR3 sequence: CASSVFRQGNTIYF. CDR3 in DNA: TGTGCCAGCTCCGTGTTCCGACAAGGAAACACCATATATTTT.

This clone was recorded a few times. The chain carries TRBV19 and TRBJ2-2; 10 bases are shared with TRBD2. The junction had 4 bases not matched to a gene; V was cut back by 2 bases and J by 7 bases. CDR3 length: 15 amino acids. Germline values: CDR1 LNHDA, CDR2 SQIVND (reference sequence). This CDR3 is CASSILAGAVGELFF. Here the CDR3 DNA reads TGTGCCAGTAGTATACTAGCGGGAGCTGTCGGGGAGCTGTTTTTT.

The chain links TRBV7-8 to TRBJ2-3, with 8 bases that match TRBD2. V trimming: 2 bases; J trimming: 4 bases; junction bases outside the gene matches: 8. Germline-derived CDR1 and CDR2 are SGHVS and FQNEAQ. There are 16 residues in the CDR3. The CDR3 loop is CASSLIGGRLADTQYF. CDR3 nucleotide sequence: TGTGCCAGCAGCTTAATCGGCGGGAGGTTAGCAGATACGCAGTATTTT.

The chain combines TRBV18 with TRBJ1-3, with D unclear. The CDR3 totals 14 residues. Germline V gene sequence: CDR1 KGHSH, CDR2 LQKENI. V lost 1 base to trimming and J lost 3 bases, with 7 bases between them. CDR3 protein: CASSPRSGGNTIYF. The CDR3 nucleotides are TGTGCCAGCTCACCACGGTCAGGTGGAAACACCATATATTTT.

The rearrangement links TRBV6-6 to TRBJ2-7; no clear D gene. Trimming shortened V by 2 bases and J by 6 bases, and 8 bases separated the two germline ends. CDR1 MNHNY and CDR2 SVGAGI come from the germline V gene (reference sequence). This CDR3 contains 12 residues. CDR3 sequence: CASSYIGSEQYF. CDR3 coding DNA: TGTGCCAGCAGTTACATCGGTTCCGAGCAGTACTTC.